The present TCR beta chain was sequenced within a study of human T cells and chemical hapten exposure. Study-level background: Patches with 0.01% DPC went on the upper back, and the tests were read at 6 days. Small pooled library volume differences mainly caused per-sample TCR yield variation. Study-level results: Significantly greater numbers of large CDR3 similarity clusters came from expanded TCRs than from controls.

This clonotype has a handful of counts. Its target is not known. Time point described: pre-sensitization, week 0. Indicated treatment: therapeutic diphenylcyclopropenone sensitization with weekly scalp DPC. It was the library that attached unique molecular identifiers to individual cDNA molecules. TCRdb re-analysed the RACE reads in MiXCR, keeping a single row per CDR3 protein. The sample includes around 260,000 distinct CDR3 sequences, 8.6% of them seen just once. Looked up from germline, CDR1 is SGHTA and CDR2 is FQGNSA. The CDR3 runs 14 residues. The ends were cut back, 6 bases at V and 0 bases at J, with 8 bases in the middle.

The sample consisted of whole blood, taken in connection with sensitization to the hapten diphenylcyclopropenone (DPC). The TCR sequence derives from a woman aged 40 to 50 with alopecia areata. Some clones in this sample may be carry-over from other donors' samples. V and J are TRBV7-2 and TRBJ2-2, with D perhaps matching TRBD2 (5 bases). CDR3 sequence: CASREAPNTGELFF. The CDR3 bases are TGTGCCAGCAGGGAGGCCCCGAACACCGGGGAGCTGTTTTTT.